The 17 T cell receptor beta chains below all came from one sample that was sequenced in a study of cytomegalovirus exposure and HLA in healthy donors. TCRdb keeps only in-frame clones here, not all; method: immunoSEQ multiplex PCR. The sample records 200,000 to 250,000 clones, approximately 88% being singletons. Sequenced: PBMCs. The receptors were sampled from a woman under 40 in good health and CMV-seropositive.

In its sample, this clone was seen a few times. This rearrangement joins TRBV5-4 to TRBJ2-7, with TRBD1 identical over 11 bases. Germline CDR1 is SGHNT and CDR2 is YYREEE (reference sequence). This CDR3 is 15 amino acids long. The V and J ends lost 4 bases and 2 bases, in that order; junction bases with no gene match: 5. The CDR3 sequence is CASSIPGQGAYEQYF. CDR3 coding DNA: TGTGCCAGCAGCATACCGGGACAGGGGGCCTACGAGCAGTACTTC.

Concerning this clone itself: Other DNA sequences from this sample encode an identical CDR3 as well. This chain uses TRBV29-1 with TRBJ1-2, with TRBD1 matching 7 bases. Germline CDR1 reads SQVTM; CDR2 reads ANQGSEA. V lost 4 bases to trimming and J lost 7 bases; unmatched junction nucleotides: 3. There are 11 residues in the CDR3. CDR3 sequence (DNA): TGCAGCGTTGGTGAGGGGGCTGGCTACACCTTC. Its translation: CSVGEGAGYTF. Full variable domain (outside the CDR3, taken from reference TRBV29-1 and TRBJ1-2): SAVISQKPSRDICQRGTSLTIQCQVDSQVTMMFWYRQQPGQSLTLIATANQGSEATYESGFVIDKFPISRPNLTFSTLTVSNMSPEDSSIYLCSVGEGAGYTFGSGTRLTVV.

The chain couples TRBV9 to TRBJ2-2, with D hard to call. The germline gives CDR1 SGDLS, CDR2 YYNGEE. The CDR3 has 16 amino acids. Trimming cost V 0 bases and J 3 bases, with 12 bases left between them. Here the CDR3 DNA reads TGTGCCAGCAGCGTAGCTACTGGCGAGTACACCGGGGAGCTGTTTTTT. This translates into CASSVATGEYTGELFF. Full variable domain (missing parts from reference TRBV9 and TRBJ2-2): DSGVTQTPKHLITATGQRVTLRCSPRSGDLSVYWYQQSLDQGLQFLIQYYNGEERAKGNILERFSAQQFPDLHSELNLSSLELGDSALYFCASSVATGEYTGELFFGEGSRLTVL.

This chain joins TRBV5-1 and TRBJ2-1, with 8 bases matching TRBD2. The ends lost 0 bases at V and 9 bases at J; junction bases unmatched: 17. The CDR3 totals 18 residues. Germline-derived CDR1 and CDR2 are SGHRS and YFSETQ. CDR3 in amino acids: CASSLGSSGSSGGGEQFF. Here the CDR3 DNA reads TGCGCCAGCAGCTTGGGCTCTAGCGGGTCTTCCGGGGGCGGTGAGCAGTTCTTC.

The chain links TRBV5-4 to TRBJ1-3, with D unresolved. This CDR3 contains 15 residues. Germline V gene data show CDR1 as SGHNT and CDR2 as YYREEE (reference sequence). V was pared by 0 bases and J by 0 bases, with 7 bases between. CDR3 DNA sequence: TGTGCCAGCAGCTTGGCTGGGATCTCTGGAAACACCATATATTTT. It translates to CASSLAGISGNTIYF.

In its sample, this clone was seen a few times. V usage is TRBV5-1 and J usage is TRBJ1-2; D possibly corresponds to TRBD1 (5 bases). Looked up from germline, CDR1 is SGHRS and CDR2 is YFSETQ. Trimming left V 0 bases short and J 7 bases short, with 10 bases between. CDR3 size: 13 residues. Here the CDR3 reads CASSLEIGTGYTF. For the CDR3, the DNA is TGCGCCAGCAGCTTGGAGATTGGGACTGGCTACACCTTC.

The rearrangement links TRBV6-1 to TRBJ1-2; D is unresolved. Germline CDR1 and CDR2: MNHNS and SASEGT. The CDR3 runs to 14 residues. V lost 2 bases to trimming and J lost 2 bases, with 9 bases between them. As DNA, the CDR3 is TGTGCCAGCAGTGAATCGGCGGGGAACTATGGCTACACCTTC. This codes for CASSESAGNYGYTF.

The V call is TRBV7-9, the J call TRBJ2-2, with D hard to call. Trimming removed 5 bases from V and 6 bases from J, with 13 bases in between. Germline-derived CDR1 and CDR2 are SEHNR and FQNEAQ (reference sequence). The CDR3 spans 14 residues. The CDR3 loop reads CASSHLVMPGELFF. CDR3 coding DNA: TGTGCCAGCAGCCATCTAGTAATGCCCGGGGAGCTGTTTTTT.

This sequence joins TRBV7-2 and TRBJ2-7, with 11 bases lining up with TRBD1. Germline V gene data show CDR1 as SGHTA and CDR2 as FQGNSA. The CDR3 is made up of 15 amino acids. V shed 4 bases and J 7 bases; nucleotides not matched to a gene: 9. CDR3 sequence: CASSSSPGTGGEQYF. As DNA, the CDR3 is TGTGCCAGCAGCTCCTCGCCCGGGACAGGGGGGGAGCAGTACTTC.

This clone is medium-sized by share. The gene calls are TRBV6-4 and TRBJ2-3; 11 nucleotides agree with TRBD2. The CDR3 sequence is 15 residues long. J was trimmed by 2 bases and V by 6 bases; bases with no gene match: 4. CDR1 is MRHNA and CDR2 is SNTAGT in the germline V gene. The CDR3 DNA is TGTGCCAGCAGCGAGGGACTAGCGGACACAGATACGCAGTATTTT. This translates into CASSEGLADTDTQYF.

The chain recombines TRBV30 with TRBJ1-4; 7 bases match TRBD1. Germline CDR1 is GTSNPN and CDR2 is SVGIG (reference sequence). The CDR3 consists of 15 residues. J gave up 8 bases and V 5 bases, and 14 bases lay outside the gene matches. CDR3 coding DNA: TGTGCCTGGGGGTTTCACTCAGGGGGAGGCGAAAAACTGTTTTTT. As protein: CAWGFHSGGGEKLFF.

This clone was counted once. The rearrangement joins TRBV6-1 to TRBJ2-7; 10 bases align to TRBD1. Per the germline V gene, CDR1 is MNHNS and CDR2 is SASEGT. This CDR3 comprises 14 residues. Germline trimming cut 7 bases from V and 1 base from J; bases unmatched to any gene: 4. The CDR3 loop reads CASIRTGGSYEQYF. The CDR3 nucleotides are TGTGCCAGCATTCGGACAGGGGGGTCCTACGAGCAGTACTTC.

This chain links TRBV5-1 with TRBJ2-3; tentatively, D is TRBD1 or TRBD2 (5 bases each). V shed 6 bases and J shed 0 bases, with 17 bases lying between them. From germline, CDR1 is SGHRS and CDR2 YFSETQ. CDR3 length: 16 residues. CDR3 loop: CASTPGPGKSTDTQYF. In DNA form, the CDR3 reads TGCGCCAGCACCCCGGGACCGGGAAAAAGCACAGATACGCAGTATTTT. Using reference TRBV5-1 and TRBJ2-3 for the parts outside the CDR3, the full variable domain is KAGVTQTPRYLIKTRGQQVTLSCSPISGHRSVSWYQQTPGQGLQFLFEYFSETQRNKGNFPGRFSGRQFSNSRSEMNVSTLELGDSALYLCASTPGPGKSTDTQYFGPGTRLTVL.

The chain has TRBV27 and TRBJ2-7; 12 nucleotides agree with TRBD2. The CDR3 totals 16 residues. With V trimmed by 0 bases and J by 5 bases, 5 bases remained unmatched. Germline CDR1 and CDR2: MNHEY and SMNVEV (reference sequence). CDR3 residues: CASSLSKGLAGNEQYF. The CDR3 nucleotides read TGTGCCAGCAGTTTATCCAAAGGACTAGCGGGAAACGAGCAGTACTTC.

This sequence joins TRBV11-3 and TRBJ1-1, with D unresolved. Germline values: CDR1 SGHNT, CDR2 YENEEA. There are 13 residues in the CDR3. V shed 1 base and J shed 4 bases, with 7 bases lying between them. The DNA for the CDR3 is TGTGCCAGCAGCTTAGGCATTCCCACTGAAGCTTTCTTT. This codes for CASSLGIPTEAFF.

This chain uses TRBV5-4 with TRBJ2-2, with 10 bases fitting TRBD1. CDR1 and CDR2 from the germline V gene are SGHNT and YYREEE (reference sequence). The CDR3 is 15 residues long. With V trimmed by 5 bases and J by 4 bases, 5 bases remained unmatched. The CDR3 DNA is TGTGCCAGCAGTTTTGGACAGGGGGGCACCGGGGAGCTGTTTTTT. Translating gives CASSFGQGGTGELFF.

The rearrangement uses TRBV6-6 and TRBJ1-2, with TRBD1 matching over 9 bases. The CDR3 is made up of 14 amino acids. In germline, CDR1 is MNHNY, CDR2 SVGAGI (reference sequence). Trimming took 2 bases from V and 6 from J; bases not matched to a gene: 4. CDR3 sequence: CASSYSRTGDGYTF. CDR3 sequence (DNA): TGTGCCAGCAGTTACAGTAGGACAGGGGATGGCTACACCTTC.